The following is a TCR beta chain sequence with its context. This entry comes from a study of T cell changes during pregnancy in multiple sclerosis. The CDR3 extends over 15 amino acids. Germline CDR1 is SEHNR and CDR2 is FQNEAQ (reference sequence). The trim removed 1 base at V and 2 bases at J, leaving 5 bases unmatched. Produced via immunoSEQ multiplex PCR; TCRdb's table is partial and in-frame only. The sample includes around 31,000 clones, roughly 87% of them seen just once. The source of this sequence is a female donor with multiple sclerosis, enrolled in a pregnancy study. The sample here was CD8+ T cells from peripheral blood mononuclear cells, taken in the first trimester of pregnancy. The rearrangement links TRBV7-9 to TRBJ2-7, with 7 bases matching TRBD1. The CDR3 region is CASSLGADRTYEQYF. The CDR3 coding sequence is TGTGCCAGCAGCTTAGGGGCGGACAGGACCTACGAGCAGTACTTC.